This T cell receptor beta chain comes out of a study of immunodeficiency (dated by TCRdb to the late 2010s). About the study as a whole: The repertoires were analyzed to search for VDJ recombination defects and oligoclonality. Broader findings and caveats from the paper: V-J pairing and productive entropy of CD4+ T cells appeared to be similar between patients and controls. Severe oligoclonality, judged by top-100 and total clonotype frequencies, was seen in patient CD8+ but not CD4+ T cells. In entropy comparisons, n=3 (open circles) was shown for patients versus healthy controls, and a thymic development effect was only suggested as possible.

Genomic DNA was extracted with the QIAamp DNA Blood Mini Kit and sent for immunoSEQ repertoire analysis. Using a standard quantity of genomic DNA template, multiplex PCR was run to amplify the CDR3 regions. An Illumina platform was used to sequence the PCR products. In the authors' own workflow: Alignment of sequences to a reference was performed, and V, D and J gene definitions were taken from IMGT. A nearest-neighbor clustering algorithm merged closely related sequences to remove PCR and sequencing errors. V, D and J usage was analyzed in productive unique and total sequences using ImmunoSEQ Analyzer tools and R version 3.6.1. In its TCRdb copy, this immuneACCESS table keeps in-frame sequences only and misses some clones. Where compared with another copy, unresolved V genes explain less than half of these, and the others have no known cause. V, J and clone size are taken as reported in that table, and D and trimming were inferred from the DNA itself. The sample has 3,000 to 4,000 clones on record, 91% of them singletons. The ten largest account for about 4.5% of the sample.

The germline V gene yields SGHNT for CDR1 and YENEEA for CDR2. The trim is 5 bases for V and 11 bases for J, with a gap of 19 bases between the germline ends. Including the terminal cysteine and phenylalanine, the CDR3 comprises 14 residues. The kept DNA is CDR3 alone, 42 bases in frame from the first base. A remark on this clone: The antigen this receptor binds is unknown. No clone much larger than this one lies a single base away; base qualities are absent.

Before TCR sequencing, CD3+CD4+ T cells were sorted out of fresh PBMCs. The clonotype originates from a human donor in good health. The specimen sequenced was CD4+ T cells from blood. The rearranged segments are TRBV11-3 and TRBJ2-1; a tentative D match to TRBD1 spans 6 bases. The CDR3 amino acid sequence is: CASSQSRGGGQQFF. The DNA sequence is as follows: TGTGCCAGCAGCCAAAGTCGTGGGGGCGGGCAGCAGTTCTTC.